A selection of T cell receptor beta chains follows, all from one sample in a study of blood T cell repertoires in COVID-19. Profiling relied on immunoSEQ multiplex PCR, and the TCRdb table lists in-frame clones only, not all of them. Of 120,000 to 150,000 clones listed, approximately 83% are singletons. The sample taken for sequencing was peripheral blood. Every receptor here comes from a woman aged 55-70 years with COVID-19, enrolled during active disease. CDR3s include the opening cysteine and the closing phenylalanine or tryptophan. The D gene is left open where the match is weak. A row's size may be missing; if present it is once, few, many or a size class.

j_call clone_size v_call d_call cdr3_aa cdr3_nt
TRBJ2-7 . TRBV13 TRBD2 CASSLLGGTSSYEQYF TGTGCCAGCAGCTTGCTTGGGGGGACTAGCTCCTACGAGCAGTACTTC
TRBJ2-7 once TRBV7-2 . CASSLTVAHPEQYF TGTGCCAGCAGCTTAACGGTAGCGCACCCCGAGCAGTACTTC
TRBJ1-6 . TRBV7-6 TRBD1 CASSLGQGGDNSPLHF TGTGCCAGCAGCTTGGGACAGGGAGGGGATAATTCACCCCTCCACTTT
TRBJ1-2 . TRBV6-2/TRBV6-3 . CASSWLPQGNYGYTF TGTGCCAGCAGCTGGTTACCCCAGGGGAACTATGGCTACACCTTC
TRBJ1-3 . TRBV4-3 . CASSHLGTRNTIYF TGCGCCAGCAGCCACCTAGGGACAAGAAACACCATATATTTT
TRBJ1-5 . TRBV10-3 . CAISGTNQPQHF TGTGCCATCAGTGGAACAAATCAGCCCCAGCATTTT
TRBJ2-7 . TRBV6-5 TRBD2 CASSGGGRKGYEQYF TGTGCCAGCAGCGGCGGGGGGCGGAAGGGCTACGAGCAGTACTTC
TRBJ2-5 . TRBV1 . CTSSQDSYRGAQGRSQETQYF TGCACCAGCAGCCAAGATAGTTACCGGGGGGCTCAGGGTAGGTCCCAAGAGACCCAGTACTTC
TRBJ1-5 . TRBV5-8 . CASSFLHSNQPQHF TGTGCCAGCAGCTTTTTACATAGCAATCAGCCCCAGCATTTT
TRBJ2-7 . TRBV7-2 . CASRKASSYEQYF TGTGCCAGCAGAAAAGCGTCCTCCTACGAGCAGTACTTC
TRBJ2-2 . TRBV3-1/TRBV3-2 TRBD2 CASSQGLAGIGELFF TGTGCCAGCAGCCAAGGCCTAGCGGGGATCGGGGAGCTGTTTTTT
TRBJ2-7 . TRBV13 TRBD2 CASSLAQRGLDEQYF TGTGCCAGCAGCTTAGCCCAGCGGGGGCTCGACGAGCAGTACTTC
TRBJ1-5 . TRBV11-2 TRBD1 CASSLGGTGAQPQHF TGTGCCAGCAGCTTAGGGGGGACAGGGGCTCAGCCCCAGCATTTT
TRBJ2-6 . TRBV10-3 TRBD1 CAITGGAGANVLTF TGTGCCATCACAGGGGGCGCTGGGGCCAACGTCCTGACTTTC
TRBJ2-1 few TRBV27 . CASSFWPYNEQFF TGTGCCAGCAGTTTTTGGCCCTACAATGAGCAGTTCTTC
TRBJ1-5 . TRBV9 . CASSAGLGPQHF TGTGCCAGCAGCGCAGGATTGGGGCCCCAGCATTTT
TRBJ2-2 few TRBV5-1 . CASSWGDYTGELFF TGCGCCAGCAGCTGGGGGGACTACACCGGGGAGCTGTTTTTT
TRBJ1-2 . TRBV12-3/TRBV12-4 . CASSLEGVGGYTF TGTGCCAGCAGTTTAGAAGGGGTCGGTGGCTACACCTTC
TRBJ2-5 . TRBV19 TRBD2 CASSIDSSGGAVGALETQYF TGTGCCAGTAGTATAGACTCTAGCGGGGGGGCGGTTGGGGCCCTAGAGACCCAGTACTTC
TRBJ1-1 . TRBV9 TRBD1 CASSGRTGLNTEAFF TGTGCCAGCAGCGGACGGACAGGACTGAACACTGAAGCTTTCTTT
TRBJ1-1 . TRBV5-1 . CASSLTGNTEAFF TGCGCCAGCAGCTTGACGGGTAACACTGAAGCTTTCTTT
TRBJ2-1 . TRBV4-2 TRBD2 CASSLGLAGGKIQFF TGTGCCAGCAGCCTGGGACTAGCGGGGGGAAAAATTCAGTTCTTC
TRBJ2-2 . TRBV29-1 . CSVEFGDRQNTGELFF TGCAGCGTTGAATTTGGCGACAGACAGAACACCGGGGAGCTGTTTTTT
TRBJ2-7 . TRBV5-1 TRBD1 CASSLGLDRATYEQYF TGCGCCAGCAGCTTGGGCCTAGACAGGGCGACCTACGAGCAGTACTTC
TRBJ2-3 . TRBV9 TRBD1 CASSVGDRSDTQYF TGTGCCAGCAGCGTAGGGGACAGATCAGATACGCAGTATTTT
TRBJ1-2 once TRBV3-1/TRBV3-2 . CASSQDSGAGGYTF TGTGCCAGCAGCCAAGATTCAGGGGCGGGTGGCTACACCTTC
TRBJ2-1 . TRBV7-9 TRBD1 CASSPYWQGAKSEQFF TGTGCCAGCAGTCCGTATTGGCAGGGGGCGAAAAGTGAGCAGTTCTTC
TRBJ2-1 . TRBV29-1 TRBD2 CSVEGGLAGSYNEQFF TGCAGCGTTGAAGGGGGACTAGCGGGGTCCTACAATGAGCAGTTCTTC
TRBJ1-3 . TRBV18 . CASSPLTGTDSGNTIYF TGTGCCAGCTCACCCCTGACAGGAACAGACTCTGGAAACACCATATATTTT
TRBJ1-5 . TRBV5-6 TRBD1 CASSFGTGDSNQPQHF TGTGCCAGCAGCTTCGGGACAGGAGATAGCAATCAGCCCCAGCATTTT
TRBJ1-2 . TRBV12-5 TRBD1 CASGLGTGGNYGYTF TGTGCTAGTGGTTTGGGGACAGGGGGCAACTATGGCTACACCTTC
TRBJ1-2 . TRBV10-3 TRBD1 CAISDSWDRALGYTF TGTGCCATCAGTGACTCCTGGGACAGGGCGCTTGGCTACACCTTC
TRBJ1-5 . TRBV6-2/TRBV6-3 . CASSYQGLQPQHF TGTGCCAGCAGTTACCAGGGTCTTCAGCCCCAGCATTTT
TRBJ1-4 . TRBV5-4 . CASSLEWGQGEKLFF TGTGCCAGCAGCTTGGAGTGGGGGCAAGGTGAAAAACTGTTTTTT
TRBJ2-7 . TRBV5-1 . CASSPAGSEPSYEQYF TGCGCCAGCAGCCCCGCGGGGAGCGAACCGTCCTACGAGCAGTACTTC
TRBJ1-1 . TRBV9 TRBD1 CASSVDRDSEAFF TGTGCCAGCAGCGTAGATCGGGACAGTGAAGCTTTCTTT
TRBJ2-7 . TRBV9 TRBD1 CASSSTGGTSYEQYF TGTGCCAGCAGCTCGACAGGGGGAACTAGCTACGAGCAGTACTTC
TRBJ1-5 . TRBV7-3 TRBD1 CASSLRQGQGACSNQPQHF TGTGCCAGCAGCTTAAGGCAGGGACAGGGGGCGTGTAGCAATCAGCCCCAGCATTTT
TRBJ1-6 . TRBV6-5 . CASRLEGEHSPLHF TGTGCCAGCAGGCTCGAGGGGGAACACTCACCCCTCCACTTT
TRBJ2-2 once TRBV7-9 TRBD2 CASSPNLGTSIGELFF TGTGCCAGCAGCCCGAACCTCGGGACTAGTATCGGGGAGCTGTTTTTT
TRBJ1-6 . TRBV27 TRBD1 CASSLDGTANSPLHF TGTGCCAGCAGTTTAGATGGGACAGCTAATTCACCCCTCCACTTT
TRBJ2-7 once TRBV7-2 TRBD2 CASSLEGPLASGAYEQYF TGTGCCAGCAGCTTAGAAGGGCCTTTGGCTAGCGGGGCCTACGAGCAGTACTTC
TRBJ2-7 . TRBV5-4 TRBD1 CASSLEGVGQGAYEQYF TGTGCCAGCAGCTTGGAAGGAGTGGGACAGGGCGCCTACGAGCAGTACTTC
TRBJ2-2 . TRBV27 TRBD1 CASSLAPPGTGTGAGELFF TGTGCCAGCAGTTTGGCCCCTCCGGGCACCGGGACAGGGGCCGGGGAGCTGTTTTTT
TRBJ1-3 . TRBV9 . CASSREGGSGNTIYF TGTGCCAGCTCCCGGGAGGGAGGCTCTGGAAACACCATATATTTT
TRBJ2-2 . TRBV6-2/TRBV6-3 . CASRWGAGELFF TGTGCCAGCCGTTGGGGAGCCGGGGAGCTGTTTTTT